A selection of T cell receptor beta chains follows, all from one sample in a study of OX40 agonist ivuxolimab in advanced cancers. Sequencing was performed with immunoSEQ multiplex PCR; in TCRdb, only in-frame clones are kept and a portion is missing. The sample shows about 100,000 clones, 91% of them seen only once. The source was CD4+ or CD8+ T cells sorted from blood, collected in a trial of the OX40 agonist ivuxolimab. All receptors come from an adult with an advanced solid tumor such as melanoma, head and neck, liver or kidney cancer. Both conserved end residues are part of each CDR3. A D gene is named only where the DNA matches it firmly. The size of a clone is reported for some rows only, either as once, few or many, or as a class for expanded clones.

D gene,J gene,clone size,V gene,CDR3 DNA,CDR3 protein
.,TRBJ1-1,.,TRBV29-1,TGCAGCGTTGAAGGGGAGTACACTGAAGCTTTCTTT,CSVEGEYTEAFF
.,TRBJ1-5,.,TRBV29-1,TGCAGCGTTGGGGACCCCCCGAACCAGCCCCAGCATTTT,CSVGDPPNQPQHF
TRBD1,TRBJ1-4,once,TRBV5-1,TGCGCCAGCAGCGACCGGACAGGGAATGAAAAACTGTTTTTT,CASSDRTGNEKLFF
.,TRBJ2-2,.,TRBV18,TGTGCCAGCTCACCACAACGGATGGAACGGAAGAACACCGGGGAGCTGTTTTTT,CASSPQRMERKNTGELFF
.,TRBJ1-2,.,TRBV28,TGTGCCAGCAGTTTAGACCCCACCCGGGGCTACACCTTC,CASSLDPTRGYTF
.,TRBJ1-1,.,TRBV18,TGTGCCAGCTCACCACTCGAGAACACTGAAGCTTTCTTT,CASSPLENTEAFF
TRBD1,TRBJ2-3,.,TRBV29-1,TGCAGCGTTCAGGGGGTTAGAAGCACAGATACGCAGTATTTT,CSVQGVRSTDTQYF
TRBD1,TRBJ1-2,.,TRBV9,TGTGCCAGCAGCGTTGCCGGGACAGCGGTAGTGAGAACCTTC,CASSVAGTAVVRTF
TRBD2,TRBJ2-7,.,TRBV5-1,TGCGCCAGCAGGTTTCTAGCGGGAGGCGAGCAGTACTTC,CASRFLAGGEQYF
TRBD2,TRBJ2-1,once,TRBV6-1,TGTGCCAGCAGTGTGTCGACTAGCGGGGGTGCAAGCTCCTACAATGAGCAGTTCTTC,CASSVSTSGGASSYNEQFF
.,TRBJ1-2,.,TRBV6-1,TGTGCCAGCAGTGGGCTGTTTTCGTGGGGCTACACCTTC,CASSGLFSWGYTF
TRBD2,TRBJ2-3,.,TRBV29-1,TGCAGCGTCGAGACTAGCGGGAGAGGGGCAGATACGCAGTATTTT,CSVETSGRGADTQYF
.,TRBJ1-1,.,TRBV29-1,TGCAGCGTTGATGTTGGTTTCTTT,CSVDVGFF
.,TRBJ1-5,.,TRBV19,TGTGCCAGTGCGGCAGCTTTAAATCAGCCCCAGCATTTT,CASAAALNQPQHF
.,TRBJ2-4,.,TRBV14,TGTGCCAGCAGCCAGGAGTTGGTCCCCAACATTCAGTACTTC,CASSQELVPNIQYF
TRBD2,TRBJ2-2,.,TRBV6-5,TGTGCCAGCAGCCTACTAGCGGGCACCGGGGAGCTGTTTTTT,CASSLLAGTGELFF